This T cell receptor (beta chain) was sequenced in a study of blood T cells in healthy people across ages. Study-level information: Capturing about one barcoded beta molecule per two T cells was achieved by template switching. Study-level findings and limits: Investigators viewed diversity estimates from one million T cells as underestimates, the study reported.

A second PCR of about 6 to 11 cycles used a sample-barcoded 5' primer and a J-beta primer mix. Tags on each cDNA molecule came from a template-switch adaptor with 12 random nucleotides. TCRdb re-derived calls from the 5' RACE reads in MiXCR, one entry per CDR3 protein. The data contain hundreds of thousands of distinct CDR3 sequences, around 43% of them singletons. This clonotype was seen just once. The antigen remains unidentified. The germline V gene has CDR1 SEHNR and CDR2 FQNEAQ (reference sequence). The CDR3 is 14 amino acids. The ends were cut back, 1 base at V and 8 bases at J, with 14 bases in the middle.

The V gene is TRBV7-9, the J gene TRBJ1-1, with D perhaps TRBD1 (6 bases). Sequenced input: blood. This receptor was obtained from a man between 60 and 75 years old in good health. The CDR3 DNA reads as TGTGCCAGCAGCTTAGTAGCAGGGGCCCACGAAGCTTTCTTT. It is translated as CASSLVAGAHEAFF.